A selection of T cell receptor beta chains follows, all from one sample in a study of T-cell memory formation after mild COVID-19. TCRdb called the 5' RACE reads again in MiXCR, with one record for every CDR3 protein. The table has approximately 350,000 distinct CDR3 sequences, 14% seen once. The sample consisted of PBMCs or a T cell subset sorted from them (not recorded which). The source is a man aged 18 to 35 who had mild COVID-19 (a few samples of this study predate the infection). Cell type and time point are not known. Each CDR3 is given without its conserved first and last residue. Fields, in order: V gene, clone size, CDR3 protein. Not every row has a clone size; where given, it reads once, few, many or a size class.

V gene: TRBV6-6
clone size: .
CDR3 protein: ASSATTYNEQF

V gene: TRBV12-5
clone size: .
CDR3 protein: ASARGQGYFQDTQY

V gene: TRBV2
clone size: few
CDR3 protein: ASRRGLEVWTGELF

V gene: TRBV6-5
clone size: .
CDR3 protein: ASSWGRQNTEAF

V gene: TRBV20-1
clone size: .
CDR3 protein: SARDLAGGYT

V gene: TRBV5-6
clone size: .
CDR3 protein: ASSLGRWGTDTQY

V gene: TRBV5-1
clone size: few
CDR3 protein: ASKKRSVGDNTEAF

V gene: TRBV10-3
clone size: few
CDR3 protein: AISWTVQETQY

V gene: TRBV19
clone size: few
CDR3 protein: ASSIGQANEQY

V gene: TRBV4-1
clone size: .
CDR3 protein: ASSQAPPPGNLGYT

V gene: TRBV10-1
clone size: .
CDR3 protein: ASIRQESNQPQH

V gene: TRBV20-1
clone size: .
CDR3 protein: SAGKGSSYNEQF

V gene: TRBV7-9
clone size: many
CDR3 protein: ASSPWTGGGETQY

V gene: TRBV6-5
clone size: .
CDR3 protein: ASSYSSNGDRSYGYT

V gene: TRBV6-6
clone size: .
CDR3 protein: ATLPGTWNTEAF

V gene: TRBV6-5
clone size: .
CDR3 protein: ASSWAGANYGYT

V gene: TRBV7-6
clone size: few
CDR3 protein: ASSLEGSQETQY

V gene: TRBV20-1
clone size: few
CDR3 protein: SASRGRFDQPQH

V gene: TRBV9
clone size: few
CDR3 protein: ASSDPRETQY

V gene: TRBV10-3
clone size: .
CDR3 protein: AIRDRGYGETQY

V gene: TRBV9
clone size: .
CDR3 protein: ASSQTGWNTEAF

V gene: TRBV18
clone size: few
CDR3 protein: ASSPPSRGYGYT

V gene: TRBV7-2
clone size: .
CDR3 protein: ASSSQMADTQY

V gene: TRBV20-1
clone size: few
CDR3 protein: SAWTSGGLEETQY